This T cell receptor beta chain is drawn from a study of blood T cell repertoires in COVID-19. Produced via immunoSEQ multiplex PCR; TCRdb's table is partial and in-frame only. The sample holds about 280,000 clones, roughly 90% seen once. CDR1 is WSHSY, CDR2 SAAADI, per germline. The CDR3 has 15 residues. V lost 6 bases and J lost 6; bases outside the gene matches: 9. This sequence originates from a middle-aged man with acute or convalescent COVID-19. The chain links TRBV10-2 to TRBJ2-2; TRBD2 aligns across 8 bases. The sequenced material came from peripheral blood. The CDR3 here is CASSISGEGAGELFF. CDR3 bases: TGCGCCAGCAGCATTAGCGGGGAGGGGGCCGGGGAGCTGTTTTTT.